This TCR beta chain was identified during a study of cytomegalovirus exposure and HLA in healthy donors. Germline V gene data show CDR1 as SNHLY and CDR2 as FYNNEI. V lost 6 bases and J 4 bases, leaving 18 bases between the germline ends. The CDR3 has 16 amino acids. A multiplex PCR was run with 60 Vbeta primers and 13 Jbeta primers. Sequenced by immunoSEQ multiplex PCR; TCRdb stores in-frame clones only, minus some. The data contain 150,000 to 200,000 clones, approximately 84% of them singletons. The V call is TRBV2, the J call TRBJ2-2; tentatively, D is TRBD1 (5 bases). The sequenced sample was PBMCs. This receptor was identified in a man aged 18 to 29 in good health and CMV-seropositive. The CDR3 DNA reads TGTGCCAGCAGGTGGCAGGAAGGGGCCGGCACCGGGGAGCTGTTTTTT. Translating gives CASRWQEGAGTGELFF.